This T cell receptor (beta chain) was identified in a study of T cell responses to AZD1222 COVID-19 vaccine (dated by TCRdb to the early 2020s). At the level of the whole study: AZD1222 recipients given second doses at about 4 weeks or at about 12 weeks were pooled, since spike-specific TCR depth and breadth were not found to differ between the two schedules. A total of just over 230 trial participants underwent TCR sequencing, of whom nearly 210 received two doses of AZD1222 and some 26 received two doses of the MenACWY control vaccine. Trial participants were enrolled into age subgroups of 18-55, 56-69 and 70-plus years, which contained roughly 150, 30 and 60 TCR-sequenced participants, respectively. The full study reports these points: The 56-69-year group was small, and its depth increase did not reach significance, likely because of low power. Only five to seven AZD1222 recipients were SARS-CoV-2 seropositive at baseline, limiting conclusions about previously exposed vaccinees. After two AZD1222 doses, both the breadth and the depth of spike-specific TCRs were significantly higher than at day 0 and than in MenACWY recipients. Epitopes outside the regions mutated in the B.1.351 and B.1.1.7 variants were reportedly recognized by nearly half of the unique spike-specific TCRs. Participants were mostly white British, with more females than males. The authors suggested clonal diversity may have been underestimated. The whole spike protein was spanned by vaccine-associated CD4 TCRs, and dominant responses were seen in regions 160-218 and 743-854. No day 14 peak-response samples were available, so repertoires were characterized only after the peak T cell response.

According to the study, the label for this sample's time point signals: baseline before first vaccination. Samples from vaccinated people were obtained from the UK trials COV001 and COV002, which included a single-blind randomized controlled phase 2/3 trial of AZD1222 (ChAdOx1 nCoV-19) in healthy adults. For TCRbeta chain sequencing, PBMC samples from trial participants were taken at day 0 and at day 28 after the second dose. This clone was detected only a few times. Its binding antigen is unknown. It has no much larger one-base neighbor in the sample; base qualities were not kept. The CDR3 regions of human TCRbeta chains were subjected to immunosequencing. From the authors' description of their analysis: Repertoire TCRs were matched against a reference library of SARS-CoV-2-specific TCRs generated with the MIRA antigen-specificity platform. Breadth meant the fraction of unique TCRs that were SARS-CoV-2-associated, whereas depth meant the fraction of total T cells that were SARS-CoV-2-associated. Using the MIRA data, every spike-specific TCR was mapped to the spike region that the TCR reacted to and assigned to either a CD4 or a CD8 class. Log10-transformed breadth and depth values were compared by one-way ANOVA with Sidak's multiple comparisons tests. Held by TCRdb, this immuneACCESS table contains in-frame sequences only and omits some clones. Under half of the omission traces to an unresolved V gene where checked; the cause of the rest is unknown. The DNA was the basis for D and trimming; V, J and clone size are from that table. Recorded for this sample are tens of thousands of clones; approximately 90% of them occurred a single time. The ten largest clones take up roughly 10% of the sample.

According to the germline V gene (reference sequence), CDR1 reads GTSNPN and CDR2 reads SVGIG. Taken from cysteine to phenylalanine, the CDR3 has 13 residues. Only the CDR3 portion is preserved as DNA: 39 bases, with reading frame beginning at the first base. V and J lose 2 bases and 5 bases, and a span of 10 bases separates them. The rearrangement combines TRBV30 with TRBJ1-5, with no confident D gene call. The source was peripheral blood, collected on day 0 of AZD1222 vaccination. The receptor's source is an adult in good health. CDR3 protein: CAWSLTRDQPQHF. In nucleotides, the sequence is TGTGCCTGGAGTCTGACTAGGGATCAGCCCCAGCATTTT.